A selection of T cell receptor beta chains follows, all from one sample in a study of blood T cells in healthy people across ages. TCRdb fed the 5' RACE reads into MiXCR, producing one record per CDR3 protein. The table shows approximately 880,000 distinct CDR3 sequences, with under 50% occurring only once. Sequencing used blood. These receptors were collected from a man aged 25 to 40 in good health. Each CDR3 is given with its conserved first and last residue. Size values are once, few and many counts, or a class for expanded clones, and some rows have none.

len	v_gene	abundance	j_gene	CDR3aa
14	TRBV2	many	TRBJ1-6	CASSQTGSGSPLHF
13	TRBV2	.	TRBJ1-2	CASSVGAYYGYTF
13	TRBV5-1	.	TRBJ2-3	CASSETDADTQYF
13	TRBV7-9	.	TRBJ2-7	CASSPGQGSEQYF
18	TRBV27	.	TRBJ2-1	CASSPFVMGREMGNEQFF
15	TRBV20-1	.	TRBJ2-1	CSARSGQRIYNEQFF
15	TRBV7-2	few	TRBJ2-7	CASSEGQGISYEQYF
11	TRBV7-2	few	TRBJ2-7	CASSSRAEQYF
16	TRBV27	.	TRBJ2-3	CASSPGEGGSTDTQYF
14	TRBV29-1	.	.	CSVGQSGGDYEQYF